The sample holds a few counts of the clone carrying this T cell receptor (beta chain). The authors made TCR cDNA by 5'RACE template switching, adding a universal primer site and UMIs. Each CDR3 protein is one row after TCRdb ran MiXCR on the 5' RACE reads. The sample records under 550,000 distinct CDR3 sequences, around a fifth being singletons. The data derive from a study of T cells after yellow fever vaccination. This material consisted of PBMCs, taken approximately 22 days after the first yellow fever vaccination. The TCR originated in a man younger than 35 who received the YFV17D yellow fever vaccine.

The CDR3 sequence is CASSGWGGGGEAFF. CDR3 coding DNA: TGTGCCAGCAGCGGATGGGGAGGGGGCGGTGAAGCTTTCTTT. V gene TRBV7-6 combines with J gene TRBJ1-1; the match to TRBD1 covers 7 bases. In germline, CDR1 is SGHVS, CDR2 FNYEAQ. The length of the CDR3 is 14 residues. V was clipped by 5 bases and J by 7 bases; unmatched bases: 10.